This TCR beta chain originates from a study of blood T cells in healthy people across ages. Note on this clonotype: What it recognizes is unknown.

Regarding the study as a whole: Fewer expanded clones and more diversity marked long-lived versus aged donors.

CDR1 is SGHRS and CDR2 is YFSETQ in the germline V gene. Trimming took off 4 bases at V and 2 bases at J, with 16 bases between the two ends. This CDR3 has 17 residues. Using a J-beta primer mix together with a sample-barcoded 5' primer, a second PCR was run for about 7 to 12 cycles. TCRdb re-analysed the 5' RACE reads in MiXCR, keeping a single row per CDR3 protein. This sample has 500,000 to 550,000 distinct CDR3 sequences, with under 30% found just once. In addition, the sample was reused for a study of T cells of mothers and their children.

The V gene is TRBV5-1, the J gene TRBJ2-6; D uncertain. This sequence originates from a boy younger than 18 in good health. The source material was blood. For the CDR3, the DNA is TGCGCCAGCAGCGATGGGTCTGGGTATCCTGGGGCCAACGTCCTGACTTTC. Amino acids: CASSDGSGYPGANVLTF. Looking up the rest from reference TRBV5-1 and TRBJ2-6 gives the full variable domain: KAGVTQTPRYLIKTRGQQVTLSCSPISGHRSVSWYQQTPGQGLQFLFEYFSETQRNKGNFPGRFSGRQFSNSRSEMNVSTLELGDSALYLCASSDGSGYPGANVLTFGAGSRLTVL.